This T cell receptor (beta chain) originates from a study of shared clonotypes between healthy human individuals. Profiled with immunoSEQ multiplex PCR; TCRdb holds only in-frame clones, not every one. In the table there are some 2 million clones, about 94% of which are singletons. This clone was found once. The CDR3 sequence is 17 residues long. V was pared by 2 bases and J by 3 bases, with 8 bases of the junction left unmatched. Germline CDR1 is MNHEY and CDR2 is SMNVEV (reference sequence). Naive CD8 cells comprised CD45RO-negative, CCR7-positively selected cells, excluding terminally differentiated effector memory CD45RA+ cells.

This rearrangement joins TRBV27 to TRBJ2-2; the match to TRBD2 covers 8 bases. Sample: naive CD8+ T cells sorted from blood. The receptor was derived from a man aged 18 to 30 in good health. CDR3 loop: CASSLGGGLFYTGELFF. CDR3 DNA sequence: TGTGCCAGCAGTTTAGGCGGGGGGCTTTTCTACACCGGGGAGCTGTTTTTT.